What follows are 22 T cell receptor beta chains derived from one specimen sequenced in a study of T cell responses to AZD1222 COVID-19 vaccine. The data were produced by immunoSEQ multiplex PCR, yet TCRdb's version contains in-frame clones alone and is incomplete. Among some 170,000 clones listed, around nine tenths were seen once. The material was peripheral blood, obtained on day 0 of AZD1222 vaccination. These receptor sequences come from an adult in good health.

The CDR3 DNA follows: TGTGCCAGCAGCCAAACAGGCATGTGGGAGACCCAGTACTTC. Protein: CASSQTGMWETQYF. V gene TRBV11-2 combines with J gene TRBJ2-5; D is perhaps TRBD1 (5 bases). Trimming took off 5 bases at V and 5 bases at J, with 15 bases between the two ends. There are 14 residues in the CDR3. Germline V lookup: CDR1 SGHAT, CDR2 FQNNGV.

The V call is TRBV7-9, the J call TRBJ1-1; D not resolved. V lost 5 bases and J lost 0, with 13 bases in between. This CDR3 contains 15 residues. In germline, CDR1 is SEHNR, CDR2 FQNEAQ (reference sequence). The CDR3 protein is CASSPPETLNTEAFF. The CDR3 region has the DNA TGTGCCAGCAGCCCCCCGGAGACTCTGAACACTGAAGCTTTCTTT.

The rearrangement links TRBV25-1 to TRBJ2-3; D not certain. The CDR3 consists of 14 residues. V shed 3 bases and J shed 4 bases, with 11 bases lying between them. Germline V lookup: CDR1 MGHDK, CDR2 SYGVNS. The CDR3 sequence is CASSDYSYPDTQYF. Here the CDR3 DNA reads TGTGCCAGCAGTGATTATTCTTACCCAGATACGCAGTATTTT.

The chain has TRBV19 and TRBJ2-1; 10 bases match TRBD2. J gave up 8 bases and V 6 bases, and 10 bases lay outside the gene matches. Germline V lookup: CDR1 LNHDA, CDR2 SQIVND (reference sequence). CDR3 length equals 15 residues. In DNA, the CDR3 is TGTGCCAGTAGACCGCGGGCTAGCGGGAGAGATGAGCAGTTCTTC. Protein: CASRPRASGRDEQFF.

This clone was seen only a few times. The chain joins TRBV3-1 (or the pseudogene TRBV3-2) to TRBJ1-6; weak D call: TRBD1 (6 bases). CDR1 is LGHDT and CDR2 is YNNKEL in the germline V gene (reference sequence). V lost 0 bases and J lost 7, with 13 bases in between. CDR3 size: 16 residues. CDR3 in DNA: TGTGCCAGCAGCCAAGATACGGGGGCGAGGAATTCACCCCTCCACTTT. It is translated as CASSQDTGARNSPLHF.

The chain has TRBV6-5 and TRBJ2-1; 7 nucleotides match TRBD2. Germline V CDR1 and CDR2: MNHEY, SVGAGI. The V gene end was trimmed by 5 bases and the J gene end by 7 bases; junction bases not matched to a gene: 8. There are 14 residues in the CDR3. CDR3 sequence (DNA): TGTGCCAGCAGTCGGGACTACCTTGGGAATGAGCAGTTCTTC. Amino acid sequence: CASSRDYLGNEQFF.

V usage is TRBV11-2 and J usage is TRBJ1-1; a possible D gene is TRBD1 (5 bases). With 3 bases removed from V and 10 bases from J, the gap between germline ends came to 9 bases. Germline V gene data show CDR1 as SGHAT and CDR2 as FQNNGV. The CDR3 extends over 11 amino acids. The CDR3 spells CASSLGLGAFF. The CDR3 DNA sequence: TGTGCCAGCAGCTTGGGACTCGGAGCTTTCTTT. Filled out from reference TRBV11-2 and TRBJ1-1, the complete variable domain reads EAGVAQSPRYKIIEKRQSVAFWCNPISGHATLYWYQQILGQGPKLLIQFQNNGVVDDSQLPKDRFSAERLKGVDSTLKIQPAKLEDSAVYLCASSLGLGAFFGQGTRLTVV.

This chain uses TRBV18 with TRBJ2-7; TRBD2 agrees at 8 bases. The CDR3 consists of 13 residues. CDR1 KGHSH and CDR2 LQKENI come from the germline V gene. Trimming cost V 3 bases and J 4 bases; bases outside gene matches: 2. The CDR3 sequence is CASSPTSEYEQYF. The CDR3 DNA reads TGTGCCAGCTCACCGACTAGCGAGTACGAGCAGTACTTC.

This clone came up a few times. V gene TRBV19 combines with J gene TRBJ1-1; D might be TRBD1 (5 bases). V gave up 7 bases and J gave up 4 bases, with 16 bases separating them. The CDR3 has 14 amino acids. Germline loops: CDR1 LNHDA, CDR2 SQIVND (reference sequence). CDR3 amino acids: CASTRSPGSTEAFF. CDR3 bases: TGTGCCAGTACCCGGAGCCCAGGGAGCACTGAAGCTTTCTTT.

This clone was seen more than once but under ten times. This chain joins TRBV24-1 and TRBJ2-5, with 12 nucleotides matching TRBD2. V was clipped by 4 bases and J by 4 bases; unmatched bases: 12. Germline CDR1 KGHDR, CDR2 SFDVKD. CDR3 length: 18 amino acids. The CDR3 coding sequence is TGTGCCACCAGTGACCCTACTCTAGCGGGAGGGCCAAGAGAGACCCAGTACTTC. Translation: CATSDPTLAGGPRETQYF.

The chain employs TRBV6-4 and TRBJ2-5; weak D call: TRBD1 (5 bases). Between the trimmed V and J ends, which lost 2 bases and 5 bases, there was a span of 12 bases. Germline CDR1 and CDR2: MRHNA and SNTAGT. This CDR3 region has 14 residues. For the CDR3, the DNA is TGTGCCAGCAGTGACACATCCAGGGTCGAGACCCAGTACTTC. This sequence encodes CASSDTSRVETQYF.

The V gene is TRBV29-1, the J gene TRBJ1-1; no definite D call. V lost 7 bases, J lost 2 bases, and 11 bases lay in between. This CDR3 has 12 residues. Looked up from germline, CDR1 is SQVTM and CDR2 is ANQGSEA. CDR3 sequence (DNA): TGCAGCGCTGGACGGGAAAACACTGAAGCTTTCTTT. Translation gives CSAGRENTEAFF.

J is TRBJ1-1 and V is TRBV5-6; D unresolved. The CDR3 contains 13 residues. Trimming stripped 0 bases from V and 5 bases from J, with 8 bases between. Germline CDR1 is SGHDT and CDR2 is YYEEEE. The CDR3 protein is CASSLAVTTEAFF. In DNA, the CDR3 is TGTGCCAGCAGCTTGGCAGTGACAACTGAAGCTTTCTTT. Combining the CDR3 with reference TRBV5-6 and TRBJ1-1 gives the whole variable domain DAGVTQSPTHLIKTRGQQVTLRCSPKSGHDTVSWYQQALGQGPQFIFQYYEEEERQRGNFPDRFSGHQFPNYSSELNVNALLLGDSALYLCASSLAVTTEAFFGQGTRLTVV.

The V call is TRBV20-1, the J call TRBJ1-3; D not certain. The V and J ends lost 2 bases and 3 bases respectively, with 2 bases between them. Germline CDR1 reads DFQATT; CDR2 reads SNEGSKA (reference sequence). CDR3 length equals 11 residues. The CDR3 loop is CSARLGNTIYF. For the CDR3, the DNA is TGCAGTGCTAGACTTGGAAACACCATATATTTT.

The genes are TRBV19 and TRBJ1-2; D remains ambiguous. This CDR3 region has 12 residues. In germline, CDR1 is LNHDA, CDR2 SQIVND (reference sequence). The V end lost 5 bases, the J end lost 4 bases, and 8 bases lay between the germline ends. The CDR3 coding sequence is TGTGCCAGTAGTGTCAGTGTCTATGGCTACACCTTC. This encodes CASSVSVYGYTF.

The chain recombines TRBV5-1 with TRBJ1-2; D might be TRBD1 (5 bases). Between the trimmed V and J ends, which lost 0 bases and 0 bases, there was a span of 9 bases. This CDR3 is built from 15 residues. CDR1 and CDR2 (germline): SGHRS, YFSETQ. CDR3 DNA sequence: TGCGCCAGCAGCTTGGAGCAGGGAGCTAACTATGGCTACACCTTC. The encoded protein is CASSLEQGANYGYTF.

Comment on this clone: Other DNA variants within this sample encode the same CDR3. The chain has TRBV15 and TRBJ1-5, with 9 nucleotides matching TRBD1. Germline V gene sequence: CDR1 LNHNV, CDR2 YYDKDF (reference sequence). The V segment lost 3 bases and the J segment 0 bases; nucleotides outside the gene matches: 0. The CDR3 length is 15 residues. The CDR3 DNA is TGTGCCACCAGCAGGGACAGGGGTAGCAATCAGCCCCAGCATTTT. The encoded protein is CATSRDRGSNQPQHF. Full variable domain (remainder filled in from reference TRBV15 and TRBJ1-5): DAMVIQNPRYQVTQFGKPVTLSCSQTLNHNVMYWYQQKSSQAPKLLFHYYDKDFNNEADTPDNFQSRRPNTSFCFLDIRSPGLGDTAMYLCATSRDRGSNQPQHFGDGTRLSIL.

V gene TRBV5-6 combines with J gene TRBJ2-7; 8 bases are a match to TRBD2. This CDR3 contains 15 residues. Trimming removed 3 bases from V and 5 bases from J; junction bases left unmatched: 10. CDR1 is SGHDT and CDR2 is YYEEEE in the germline V gene. The CDR3 protein is CASSSRGAGVNEQYF. In nucleotides, the CDR3 is TGTGCCAGCAGCTCGAGGGGAGCGGGAGTAAACGAGCAGTACTTC.

The rearrangement uses TRBV3-1 (or the pseudogene TRBV3-2) and TRBJ1-5, with D possibly TRBD1 on 6 matching bases. V gave up 2 bases and J gave up 5 bases, with 19 bases separating them. Germline V gives CDR1 LGHDT, CDR2 YNNKEL (reference sequence). The CDR3 length is 17 residues. This CDR3 reads CASSQSGAGYIYQPQHF. Written as DNA, the CDR3 is TGTGCCAGCAGCCAATCAGGGGCCGGGTATATCTATCAGCCCCAGCATTTT.

V usage is TRBV29-1 and J usage is TRBJ2-1, with D possibly being TRBD2 (8 bases). V was pared by 3 bases and J by 1 base, with 19 bases between. In germline, CDR1 is SQVTM, CDR2 ANQGSEA. The length of the CDR3 is 17 residues. In DNA form, the CDR3 reads TGCAGCGTTGACGTGACAGGGATAGCGGGATCCTACAATGAGCAGTTCTTC. The encoded protein is CSVDVTGIAGSYNEQFF.

This clone was counted a single time. The CDR3 loop reads CASSPVGGNIQYF. In nucleotides, the CDR3 is TGTGCCAGCTCACCGGTCGGGGGAAACATTCAGTACTTC. V usage is TRBV18 and J usage is TRBJ2-4, with D possibly being TRBD2 (6 bases). Between the trimmed V and J ends, which lost 3 bases and 6 bases, there was a span of 9 bases. The CDR3 runs to 13 residues. Germline loops: CDR1 KGHSH, CDR2 LQKENI.

The chain carries TRBV5-1 and TRBJ1-2, with D possibly matching TRBD1 (5 bases). V lost 0 bases, J lost 4 bases, and 10 bases lay in between. Germline CDR1 and CDR2: SGHRS and YFSETQ. This CDR3 region has 14 residues. CDR3 in amino acids: CASSLGGAIYGYTF. The CDR3 coding sequence is TGCGCCAGCAGCTTGGGCGGGGCCATCTATGGCTACACCTTC.